This record concerns one TCR beta chain sequence. Its antigen is still unknown. These data belong to a study of response to subunit inactivated influenza vaccine. Each CDR3 protein is one row after TCRdb ran MiXCR on the RT-PCR reads. The table lists about 830,000 distinct CDR3 sequences, about a fifth of them singletons. Broader study findings: Each seasonal influenza vaccination recruits few new T cells, the authors suggested.

The germline CDR1 and CDR2 sequences are PRHDT and FYEKMQ (reference sequence). After removal of 4 bases from V and 6 bases from J, the junction contained 9 bases not matched to a gene. The CDR3 extends over 15 amino acids. Here the sequenced sample was PBMCs from blood, taken roughly 5 days after vaccination. The TCR originated in a middle-aged man who received an inactivated influenza vaccine. V gene TRBV13 combines with J gene TRBJ2-7, with 10 bases fitting TRBD2. In DNA, the CDR3 is TGTGCCAGCAGCTCCCTCGGTAGCGGGAGGCCCGAGCAGTACTTC. This translates into CASSSLGSGRPEQYF.